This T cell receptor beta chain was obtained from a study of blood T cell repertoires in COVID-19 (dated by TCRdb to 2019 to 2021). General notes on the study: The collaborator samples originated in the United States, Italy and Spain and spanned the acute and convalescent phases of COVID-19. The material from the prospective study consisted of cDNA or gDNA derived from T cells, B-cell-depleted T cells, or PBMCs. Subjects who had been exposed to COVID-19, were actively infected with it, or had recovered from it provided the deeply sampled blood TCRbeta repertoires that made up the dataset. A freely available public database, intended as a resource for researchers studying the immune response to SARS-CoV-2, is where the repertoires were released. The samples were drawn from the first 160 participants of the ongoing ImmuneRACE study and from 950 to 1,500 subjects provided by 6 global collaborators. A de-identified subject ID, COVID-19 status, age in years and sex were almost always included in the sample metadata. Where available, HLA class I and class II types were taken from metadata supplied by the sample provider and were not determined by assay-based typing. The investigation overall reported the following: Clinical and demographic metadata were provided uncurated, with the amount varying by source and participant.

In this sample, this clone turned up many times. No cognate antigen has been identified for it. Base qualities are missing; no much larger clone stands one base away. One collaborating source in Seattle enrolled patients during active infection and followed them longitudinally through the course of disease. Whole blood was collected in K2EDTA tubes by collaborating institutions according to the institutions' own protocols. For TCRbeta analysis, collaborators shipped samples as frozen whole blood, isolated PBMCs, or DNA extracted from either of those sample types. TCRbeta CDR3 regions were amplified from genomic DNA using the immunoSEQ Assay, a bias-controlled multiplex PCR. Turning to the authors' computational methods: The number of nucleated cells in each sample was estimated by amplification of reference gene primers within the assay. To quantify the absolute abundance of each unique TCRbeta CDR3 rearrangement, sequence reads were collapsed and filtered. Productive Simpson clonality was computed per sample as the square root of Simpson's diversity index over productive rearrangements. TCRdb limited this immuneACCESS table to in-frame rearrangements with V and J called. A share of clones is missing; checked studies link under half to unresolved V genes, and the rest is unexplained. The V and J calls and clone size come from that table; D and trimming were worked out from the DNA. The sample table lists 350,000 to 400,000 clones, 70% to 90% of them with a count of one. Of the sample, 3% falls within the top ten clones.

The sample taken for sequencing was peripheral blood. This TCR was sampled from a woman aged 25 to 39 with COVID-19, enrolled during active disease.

Read as DNA, the sequence is TGTGCCAGCAGCCTCGGACTAGCGGGAGGTAGTCGGAATGAGCAGTTCTTC. Its protein is CASSLGLAGGSRNEQFF. This chain joins TRBV5-4 to TRBJ2-1; 14 middle bases align to TRBD2. Its CDR3 holds 17 amino acids, cysteine through phenylalanine. CDR3 DNA is the only sequence kept; it has 51 bases, read in frame from the first base. CDR1 SGHNT and CDR2 YYREEE were looked up in the germline V gene (reference sequence). Here V drops 4 bases and J drops 7 bases, and the junction holds 10 bases not matched to any gene.